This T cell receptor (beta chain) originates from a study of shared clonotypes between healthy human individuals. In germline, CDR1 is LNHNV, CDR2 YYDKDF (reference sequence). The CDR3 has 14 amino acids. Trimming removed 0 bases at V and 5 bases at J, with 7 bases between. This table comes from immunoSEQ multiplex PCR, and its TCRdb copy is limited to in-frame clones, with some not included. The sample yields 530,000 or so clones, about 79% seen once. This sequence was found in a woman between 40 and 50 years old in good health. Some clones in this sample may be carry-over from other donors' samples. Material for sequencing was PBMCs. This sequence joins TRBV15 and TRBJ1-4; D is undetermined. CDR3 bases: TGTGCCACCAGCAGAGATGTACAGAATGAAAAACTGTTTTTT. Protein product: CATSRDVQNEKLFF.